These 11 T cell receptor beta chains were all obtained from the same sample, sequenced in a study of blood T cell repertoires in COVID-19 (dated by TCRdb to between 2020 and 2021). The library relied on the immunoSEQ multiplex PCR assay. TCRdb re-hosts the immuneACCESS table, in-frame sequences only. Its copies lack some clones; in the studies checked, an unresolved V gene accounts for under half of them, and the cause for the rest is not known. Within this sample are fewer than 500,000 clones, with 86% of them counted one time only. Jointly, the top ten make up more than 1.4% of the sample. The material sequenced was peripheral blood. Receptors originate from a woman in her thirties with active or convalescent COVID-19.

The rearrangement uses TRBV18 and TRBJ2-7; 11 bases align to TRBD1. CDR3 length: 17 amino acids. V shed 3 bases, J shed 6 bases, and the junction held 13 bases outside the gene matches. Per germline, CDR1 KGHSH and CDR2 LQKENI. As DNA, the CDR3 is TGTGCCAGCTCACCTCGACTTGGACAGGGGGCGATGGGCGAGCAGTACTTC. Translating gives CASSPRLGQGAMGEQYF.

The gene calls are TRBV5-1 and TRBJ2-5, with 7 bases fitting TRBD2. The trim removed 4 bases at V and 5 bases at J, leaving 8 bases unmatched. The germline gives CDR1 SGHRS, CDR2 YFSETQ. The CDR3 loop spans 14 amino acids. The CDR3 region is CASSAVEGGETQYF. DNA for the CDR3: TGCGCCAGCAGCGCCGTCGAGGGAGGGGAGACCCAGTACTTC.

This clone was observed once. The V gene is TRBV3-1 (or the pseudogene TRBV3-2), the J gene TRBJ2-7, with D perhaps TRBD2 (5 bases). The CDR3 extends over 14 amino acids. Germline assignment: CDR1 LGHDT and CDR2 YNNKEL (reference sequence). With 0 bases removed from V and 11 bases from J, the gap between germline ends came to 17 bases. The DNA for the CDR3 is TGTGCCAGCAGCCAAGATCCAGGATTTGGGCGGGAGTACTTC. As protein: CASSQDPGFGREYF.

This clone has just one count. This CDR3 reads CASSYIGGLPFF. CDR3 bases: TGTGCCAGCAGTTACATCGGGGGTTTACCTTTCTTT. V usage is TRBV6-5 and J usage is TRBJ1-1; possible D gene TRBD1, 5 bases. Germline V gene data show CDR1 as MNHEY and CDR2 as SVGAGI. The length of the CDR3 is 12 residues. V lost 2 bases, J lost 12 bases, and 13 bases lay in between.

This clone was picked up one time. V usage is TRBV10-1 and J usage is TRBJ2-1, with D possibly matching TRBD2 (6 bases). CDR3 length equals 15 residues. The V gene lost 3 bases and the J gene lost 7 bases, with 16 bases spanning the gap. Germline CDR1 is WNHNN and CDR2 is SYGVQD (reference sequence). The CDR3 DNA follows: TGCGCCAGCAGTGACAGTATGGGACTCCAGAATGAGCAGTTCTTC. The encoded protein is CASSDSMGLQNEQFF.

The genes are TRBV12-3 or TRBV12-4 and TRBJ1-4; D is uncertain. The CDR3 runs to 13 residues. V gave up 6 bases and J gave up 3 bases, with 8 bases separating them. The CDR3 is CASSRGANEKLFF. The CDR3 DNA reads as TGTGCCAGCAGCCGGGGAGCTAATGAAAAACTGTTTTTT.

This clone has just a few counts. The chain links TRBV10-3 to TRBJ1-1; no definite D call. The V end lost 7 bases, the J end lost 1 base, and 10 bases lay between the germline ends. CDR3 length equals 13 residues. CDR1 and CDR2 (germline): ENHRY, SYGVKD. CDR3 nucleotides: TGTGCCATCAATGGAGGGCAGAACACTGAAGCTTTCTTT. Protein sequence: CAINGGQNTEAFF.

V usage is TRBV6-2 or TRBV6-3 and J usage is TRBJ1-4; the D is unclear. CDR3 length: 13 amino acids. Germline V gives CDR1 MNHEY, CDR2 SVGEGT. V was cut by 2 bases and J by 8 bases, with 9 bases left in between. CDR3 in amino acids: CASSYALGEKLFF. CDR3 sequence (DNA): TGTGCCAGCAGTTACGCCCTCGGGGAAAAACTGTTTTTT.

The chain uses TRBV29-1 and TRBJ1-1; no reliable D call. Germline CDR1 and CDR2: SQVTM and ANQGSEA. This CDR3 has 13 residues. The V end was cut by 2 bases, the J end by 8 bases, with 15 bases between. The CDR3 DNA follows: TGCAGCGTTGAAAAATACGGCGGAACGGAAGCTTTCTTT. This encodes CSVEKYGGTEAFF.

This chain uses TRBV5-1 with TRBJ1-1; 7 positions match TRBD1. There are 15 residues in the CDR3. With 5 bases clipped from V and 3 bases from J, the junction kept 10 bases outside the gene matches. The germline gives CDR1 SGHRS, CDR2 YFSETQ. The DNA for the CDR3 is TGCGCCAGCAGAATACAAACAGGGGCGGACACTGAAGCTTTCTTT. Its protein product is CASRIQTGADTEAFF.

This rearrangement joins TRBV27 to TRBJ1-1; D is possibly TRBD1 (6 bases). With 6 bases removed from V and 0 bases from J, the gap between germline ends came to 14 bases. CDR1 is MNHEY and CDR2 is SMNVEV in the germline V gene (reference sequence). This CDR3 spans 15 amino acids. The CDR3: CASRRGSALNTEAFF. The CDR3 bases are TGTGCCAGCAGGAGGGGGTCAGCGTTGAACACTGAAGCTTTCTTT.